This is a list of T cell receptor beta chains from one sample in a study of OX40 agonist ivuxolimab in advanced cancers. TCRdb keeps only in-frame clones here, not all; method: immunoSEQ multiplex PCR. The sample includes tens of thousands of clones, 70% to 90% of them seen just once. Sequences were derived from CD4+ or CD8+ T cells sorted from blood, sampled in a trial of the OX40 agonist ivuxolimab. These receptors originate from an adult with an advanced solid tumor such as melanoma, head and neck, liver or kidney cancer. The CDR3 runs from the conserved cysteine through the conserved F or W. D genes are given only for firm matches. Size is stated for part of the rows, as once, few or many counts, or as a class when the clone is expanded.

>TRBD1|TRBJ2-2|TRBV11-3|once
TGTGCCAGCAGCTTTGGACAGGGGCGGACCGGGGAGCTGTTTTTT
CASSFGQGRTGELFF
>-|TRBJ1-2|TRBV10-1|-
TGCGCCAGCAGTGATTCGAATAACTATGGCTACACCTTC
CASSDSNNYGYTF
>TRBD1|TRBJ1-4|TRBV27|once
TGTGCCAGCAGATCCCTAGTCTGGACAGGTGAGGAGGAAAAACTGTTTTTT
CASRSLVWTGEEEKLFF
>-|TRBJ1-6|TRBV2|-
TGTGCCAGCAGTGAAGAGGTGGGGAATTCACCCCTCCACTTT
CASSEEVGNSPLHF
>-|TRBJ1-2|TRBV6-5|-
TGTGCCAGCAGTGCTAATGAGGGCTACACCTTC
CASSANEGYTF
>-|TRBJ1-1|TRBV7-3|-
TGTGCCAGCAGCTTAACCGGGAACACTGAAGCTTTCTTT
CASSLTGNTEAFF
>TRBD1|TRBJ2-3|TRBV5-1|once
TGCGCCAGCAGCACGGGGACAGTCAGAGATACGCAGTATTTT
CASSTGTVRDTQYF
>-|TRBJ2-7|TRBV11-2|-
TGTGCCAGCAGCGTCAGGGGGGATCCATACGAGCAGTACTTC
CASSVRGDPYEQYF
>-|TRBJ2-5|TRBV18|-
TGTGCCAGCTCACCTCCAGGGCAAGAGACCCAGTACTTC
CASSPPGQETQYF
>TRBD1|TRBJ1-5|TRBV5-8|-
TGTGCCAGCCTACCCGGGACAGGGCGGTCTCAGCCCCAGCATTTT
CASLPGTGRSQPQHF
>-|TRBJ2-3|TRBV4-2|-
TGTGCCAGCAGCCAAGATGGTCAGCGCACAGATACGCAGTATTTT
CASSQDGQRTDTQYF
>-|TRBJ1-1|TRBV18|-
TGTGCCAGCTCACCACCGATTAGGGAATATGACACTGAAGCTTTCTTT
CASSPPIREYDTEAFF
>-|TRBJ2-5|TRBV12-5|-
TGTGCTAGTGGTGACAGGACCCAGTACTTC
CASGDRTQYF
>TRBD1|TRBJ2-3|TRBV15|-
TGTGCCACCAGCAGAGGGGACAGGGAATCAGATACGCAGTATTTT
CATSRGDRESDTQYF
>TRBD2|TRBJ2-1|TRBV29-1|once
TGCAGCGTGAAGCAAGGACTAGCGGGGGGCGTAGACTACAATGAGCAGTTCTTC
CSVKQGLAGGVDYNEQFF
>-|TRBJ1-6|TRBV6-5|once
TGTGCCAGCAGTTACACCGGACTGAACGGTTCACCCCTCCACTTT
CASSYTGLNGSPLHF
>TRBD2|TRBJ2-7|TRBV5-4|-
TGTGCCAGCAGCTTGAAGGGGAGGGCGTACGAGCAGTACTTC
CASSLKGRAYEQYF
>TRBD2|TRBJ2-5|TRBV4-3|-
TGCGCCAGCAGCCAAGGGGCCCGGACTAGCGGGGGGACCCAGTACTTC
CASSQGARTSGGTQYF
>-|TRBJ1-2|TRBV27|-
TGTGCCAGCAGCCGGAGCATGACATTTAATGGCTACACCTTC
CASSRSMTFNGYTF
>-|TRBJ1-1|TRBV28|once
TGTGCCAGCAGTTTAGGTCGGTGGGGATCCGGCACTGAAGCTTTCTTT
CASSLGRWGSGTEAFF
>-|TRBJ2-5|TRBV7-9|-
TGTGCCAGCAGCCGAAACCTTAGGGAGACCCAGTACTTC
CASSRNLRETQYF
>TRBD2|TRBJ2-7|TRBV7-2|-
TGTGCCAGCAGCTTAGTAGCGGGGGCTACCTACGAGCAGTACTTC
CASSLVAGATYEQYF
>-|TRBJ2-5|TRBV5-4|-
TGTGCCAGCAGCTCTCGGACAGATCAAGAGACCCAGTACTTC
CASSSRTDQETQYF
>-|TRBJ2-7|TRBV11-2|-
TGTGCCAGCAGCCCCCGGGGGATGGCTATCTACGAGCAGTACTTC
CASSPRGMAIYEQYF
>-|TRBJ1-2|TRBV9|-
TGTGCCAGCAGCGAGGAACAAACCGGAATCCGGGGCTACACCTTC
CASSEEQTGIRGYTF
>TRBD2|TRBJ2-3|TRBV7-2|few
TGTGCCAGCAGCCGAGCGGGGCCCCCGGATACGCAGTATTTT
CASSRAGPPDTQYF
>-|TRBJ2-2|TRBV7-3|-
TGTGCCAGCAGCCCTGGATCCGGGGAGCTGTTTTTT
CASSPGSGELFF
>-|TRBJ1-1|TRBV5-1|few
TGCGCCAGCAGCTTGGTGGACACTGAAGCTTTCTTT
CASSLVDTEAFF
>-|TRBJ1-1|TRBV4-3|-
TGCGCCAGCAGCCTACTCGTGAACACTGAAGCTTTCTTT
CASSLLVNTEAFF
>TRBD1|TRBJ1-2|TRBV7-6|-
TGTGCCAGCAGCCCGGGACAGGGGTTGGGGGGCTACACCTTC
CASSPGQGLGGYTF
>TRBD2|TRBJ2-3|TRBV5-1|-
TGCGCCAGCCGGGAGGGACCCACAGATACGCAGTATTTT
CASREGPTDTQYF
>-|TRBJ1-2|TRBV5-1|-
TGCGCCAGCAGCCTAACGGAGGGAGGGAATGGCTATGGCTACACCTTC
CASSLTEGGNGYGYTF
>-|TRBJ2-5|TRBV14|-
TGTGCCAGCAGCCAAGGAGGAACAGTCCAGACCCAGTACTTC
CASSQGGTVQTQYF
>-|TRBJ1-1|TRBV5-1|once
TGCGCCAGCAGCTTGGCCCCAAGGACAGACACTGAAGCTTTCTTT
CASSLAPRTDTEAFF
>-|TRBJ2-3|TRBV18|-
TGTGCCAGCTCACCCCCCGGCACAGATACGCAGTATTTT
CASSPPGTDTQYF
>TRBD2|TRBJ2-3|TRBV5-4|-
TGTGCCAGCAGCTTGGCACTAGCGCCGACCCAGGGCACAGATACGCAGTATTTT
CASSLALAPTQGTDTQYF
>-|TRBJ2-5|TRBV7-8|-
TGTGCCAGCAGCTTGGTGCCGCAAGAGACCCAGTACTTC
CASSLVPQETQYF
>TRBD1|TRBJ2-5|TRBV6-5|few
TGTGCCAGCAGATACCAAGGGACAGGGGGCCGGGAGACCCAGTACTTC
CASRYQGTGGRETQYF
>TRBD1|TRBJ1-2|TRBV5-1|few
TGCGCCAGCAGCTTGGCCGAGGGGGCGGGCTATGGCTACACCTTC
CASSLAEGAGYGYTF
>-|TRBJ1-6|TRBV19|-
TGTGCCAGTATGCAGTCTTCGGGACGGCCGGAATCACCCCTCCACTTT
CASMQSSGRPESPLHF
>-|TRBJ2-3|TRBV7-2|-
TGTGCCAGCAGCCCCGGGACCGTCACAGATACGCAGTATTTT
CASSPGTVTDTQYF
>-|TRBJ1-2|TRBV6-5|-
TGTGCCAGCGGGGGATTCTATGGCTACACCTTC
CASGGFYGYTF
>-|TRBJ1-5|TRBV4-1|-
TGCGCCAGCAGCCAAGATGAGGAGGCAAGATTACAGCCTCAGCATTTT
CASSQDEEARLQPQHF
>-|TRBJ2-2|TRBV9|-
TGTGCCAGCAGCGTAGAGCCAGGGAGAACCGGGGAGCTGTTTTTT
CASSVEPGRTGELFF